This TCR beta chain emerged from a study of blood T cell repertoires in COVID-19. In the source study's methods: Amplification of reference gene primers was used by the study to estimate nucleated cell counts. Only in-frame clones appear in the TCRdb table, and some are missing; sequencing was by immunoSEQ multiplex PCR. V, J and clone size reflect that table, while D and trimming were determined from the DNA. The data contain around 290,000 clones, about 86% of them seen just once; the ten biggest clones take up less than 15%. The germline gives CDR1 SGHKS, CDR2 YYEKEE (reference sequence). J was trimmed by 4 bases and V by 4 bases; bases with no gene match: 7. The CDR3 has 15 amino acids.

Sequencing used peripheral blood. J is TRBJ1-2 and V is TRBV5-5, with 10 bases aligning to TRBD1. This sequence originates from a woman in her 70s with COVID-19, enrolled during active disease. The CDR3 loop reads CASSRDRDRGYGYTF. The CDR3 DNA reads as TGTGCCAGCAGCCGGGACAGGGACAGGGGCTATGGCTACACCTTC.